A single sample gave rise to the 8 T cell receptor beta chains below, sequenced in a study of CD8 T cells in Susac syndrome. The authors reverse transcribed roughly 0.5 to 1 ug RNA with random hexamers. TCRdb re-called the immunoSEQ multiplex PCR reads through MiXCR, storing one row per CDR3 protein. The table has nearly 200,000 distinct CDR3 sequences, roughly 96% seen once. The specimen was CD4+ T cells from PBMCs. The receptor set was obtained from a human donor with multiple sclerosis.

The CDR3 coding sequence is TGCAGTGCTATCGGAACAGGCCAAGAGACCCAGTACTTC. Its protein product is CSAIGTGQETQYF. This chain uses TRBV20-1 with TRBJ2-5; TRBD1 might be the D (5 bases). Germline values: CDR1 DFQATT, CDR2 SNEGSKA (reference sequence). With 4 bases removed from V and 1 base from J, the gap between germline ends came to 10 bases. This CDR3 has 13 amino acids.

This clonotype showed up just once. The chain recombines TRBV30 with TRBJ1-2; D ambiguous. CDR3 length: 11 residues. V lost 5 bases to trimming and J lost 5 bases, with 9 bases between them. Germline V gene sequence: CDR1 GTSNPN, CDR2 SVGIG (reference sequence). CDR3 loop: CAWDGPYGYTF. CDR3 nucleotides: TGTGCCTGGGACGGGCCGTATGGCTACACCTTC.

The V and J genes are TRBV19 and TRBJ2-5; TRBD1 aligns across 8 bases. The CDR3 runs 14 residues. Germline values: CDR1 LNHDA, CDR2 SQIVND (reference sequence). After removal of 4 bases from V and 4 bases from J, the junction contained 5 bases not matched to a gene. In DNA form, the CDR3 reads TGTGCCAGTAGTACCAGGGGGCGCCCAGAGACCCAGTACTTC. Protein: CASSTRGRPETQYF.

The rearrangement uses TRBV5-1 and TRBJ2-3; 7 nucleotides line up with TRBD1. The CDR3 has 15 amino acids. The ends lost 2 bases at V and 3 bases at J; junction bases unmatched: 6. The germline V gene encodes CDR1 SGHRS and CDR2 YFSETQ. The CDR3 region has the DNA TGCGCCAGCAGCTTCCAACAGGGGATTACAGATACGCAGTATTTT. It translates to CASSFQQGITDTQYF. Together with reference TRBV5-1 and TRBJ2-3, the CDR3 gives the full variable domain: KAGVTQTPRYLIKTRGQQVTLSCSPISGHRSVSWYQQTPGQGLQFLFEYFSETQRNKGNFPGRFSGRQFSNSRSEMNVSTLELGDSALYLCASSFQQGITDTQYFGPGTRLTVL.

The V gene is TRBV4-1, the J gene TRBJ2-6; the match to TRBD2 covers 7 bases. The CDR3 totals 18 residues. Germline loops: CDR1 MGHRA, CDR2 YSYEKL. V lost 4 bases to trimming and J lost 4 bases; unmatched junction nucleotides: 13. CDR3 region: CASSPRSRSGAGANVLTF. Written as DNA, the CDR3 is TGCGCCAGCAGCCCCCGGAGCCGGAGCGGGGCAGGGGCCAACGTCCTGACTTTC.

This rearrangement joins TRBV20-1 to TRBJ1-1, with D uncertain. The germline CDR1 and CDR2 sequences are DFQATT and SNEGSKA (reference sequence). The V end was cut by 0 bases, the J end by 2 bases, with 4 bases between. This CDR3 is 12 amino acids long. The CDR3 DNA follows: TGCAGTGCTAGAGACCATAACACTGAAGCTTTCTTT. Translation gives CSARDHNTEAFF.

The CDR3 coding sequence is TGTGCCAGCAGCCTTGGGACCGACTATTTCGCGGAGCAGTACTTC. Encoded protein: CASSLGTDYFAEQYF. V usage is TRBV3-1 and J usage is TRBJ2-7; D tentatively fits TRBD1 or TRBD2 (5 bases each). This CDR3 has 15 residues. CDR1 is LGHDT, CDR2 YNNKEL, per germline (reference sequence). The V end lost 4 bases, the J end lost 7 bases, and 20 bases lay between the germline ends.

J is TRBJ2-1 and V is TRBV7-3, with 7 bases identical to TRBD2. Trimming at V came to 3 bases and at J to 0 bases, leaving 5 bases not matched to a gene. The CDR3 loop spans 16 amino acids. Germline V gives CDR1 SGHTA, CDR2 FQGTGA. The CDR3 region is CASSLSGTSSYNEQFF. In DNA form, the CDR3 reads TGTGCCAGCAGCTTGAGCGGGACGAGCTCCTACAATGAGCAGTTCTTC.